The 17 T cell receptor beta chains presented below share a single source sample, sequenced in a study of blood T cell repertoires in COVID-19. Method: immunoSEQ multiplex PCR; TCRdb's copy keeps in-frame clones and lacks some. The profile covers around 130,000 clones, with roughly four fifths appearing a single time and roughly 8% taken by the ten largest. The sequenced sample was peripheral blood. Receptor source: a human donor in a cohort sampled during active COVID-19.

The V and J genes are TRBV6-5 and TRBJ2-7; D gene unclear. Germline CDR1 reads MNHEY; CDR2 reads SVGAGI. V shed 5 bases and J shed 7 bases, with 15 bases lying between them. This CDR3 has 13 residues. The DNA for the CDR3 is TGTGCCAGCAGTCAAAGACAAGTAAGTGAGCAGTACTTC. Translated, it gives CASSQRQVSEQYF.

The genes are TRBV7-2 and TRBJ2-7; the D is unclear. Trimming pared 6 bases from V and 1 base from J, leaving 10 bases between. The CDR3 covers 13 residues. Germline loops: CDR1 SGHTA, CDR2 FQGNSA. In nucleotides, the CDR3 is TGTGCCAGCAGATCTACGAATTCCTACGAGCAGTACTTC. Translation gives CASRSTNSYEQYF.

The chain combines TRBV7-2 with TRBJ1-4, with D hard to call. Per germline, CDR1 SGHTA and CDR2 FQGNSA. Trimming left V 2 bases short and J 5 bases short, with 6 bases between. This CDR3 spans 13 amino acids. CDR3 region: CASSLTRNEKLFF. The CDR3 DNA sequence: TGTGCCAGCAGCTTAACGAGGAATGAAAAACTGTTTTTT.

This sequence joins TRBV7-2 and TRBJ2-7; perhaps TRBD1 as D (5 bases). From germline, CDR1 is SGHTA and CDR2 FQGNSA. This CDR3 has 13 residues. V was clipped by 5 bases and J by 6 bases, with 14 bases between them. CDR3 DNA sequence: TGTGCCAGCAGCCCCTGGACATGGGGCGAGCAGTACTTC. As protein: CASSPWTWGEQYF.

The chain recombines TRBV5-5 with TRBJ2-1; possibly TRBD2 for D (5 bases). The CDR3 runs 15 residues. Germline CDR1 SGHKS, CDR2 YYEKEE (reference sequence). V was cut by 3 bases and J by 3 bases, with 13 bases left in between. The CDR3 DNA is TGTGCCAGCAGCTCTAACGGACTGATCTACAATGAGCAGTTCTTC. Amino acids: CASSSNGLIYNEQFF.

A few counts support this clone. This chain uses TRBV6-2 or TRBV6-3 with TRBJ2-1, with TRBD1 matching over 8 bases. In germline, CDR1 is MNHEY, CDR2 SVGEGT. The V and J ends lost 2 bases and 5 bases, in that order; junction bases with no gene match: 5. This CDR3 has 15 amino acids. DNA of the CDR3: TGTGCCAGCAGTTACAGGGGGACAGGTCACAATGAGCAGTTCTTC. Translation gives CASSYRGTGHNEQFF.

The chain has TRBV11-2 and TRBJ2-1; TRBD2 matches at 8 bases. After removal of 1 base from V and 7 bases from J, the junction contained 3 bases not matched to a gene. CDR3 length equals 14 residues. Germline values: CDR1 SGHAT, CDR2 FQNNGV. CDR3 coding DNA: TGTGCCAGCAGCTTAGCGGGGGGGCTAAATGAGCAGTTCTTC. Translation: CASSLAGGLNEQFF.

This clone was recorded once. The chain carries TRBV11-3 and TRBJ2-7, with TRBD1 matching over 7 bases. V lost 0 bases, J lost 3 bases, and 2 bases stayed unmatched. Germline lookup yields CDR1 SGHNT and CDR2 YENEEA. The CDR3 runs 14 residues. The CDR3 sequence is CASSLEGQSYEQYF. The CDR3 DNA reads TGTGCCAGCAGCTTAGAGGGACAGAGCTACGAGCAGTACTTC. Full variable domain (outside the CDR3, taken from reference TRBV11-3 and TRBJ2-7): EAGVVQSPRYKIIEKKQPVAFWCNPISGHNTLYWYLQNLGQGPELLIRYENEEAVDDSQLPKDRFSAERLKGVDSTLKIQPAELGDSAVYLCASSLEGQSYEQYFGPGTRLTVT.

The rearrangement uses TRBV7-9 and TRBJ2-7, with 8 nucleotides matching TRBD1. From germline, CDR1 is SEHNR and CDR2 FQNEAQ (reference sequence). Trimming removed 8 bases from V and 4 bases from J; junction bases left unmatched: 10. This CDR3 has 14 residues. The CDR3 region is CASLQAGGSYEQYF. The CDR3 DNA sequence: TGTGCCAGCTTACAGGCAGGGGGCTCGTACGAGCAGTACTTC.

The chain recombines TRBV3-1 (or the pseudogene TRBV3-2) with TRBJ2-7; D may be TRBD2 (5 bases). This CDR3 spans 13 amino acids. Germline V gives CDR1 LGHDT, CDR2 YNNKEL (reference sequence). V was shortened by 4 bases and J by 3 bases, with 10 bases between the two germline ends. For the CDR3, the DNA is TGTGCCAGCAGCCGAGGACTGCACTACGAGCAGTACTTC. This codes for CASSRGLHYEQYF.

V usage is TRBV24-1 and J usage is TRBJ1-5; 7 bases fit TRBD1. Looked up from germline, CDR1 is KGHDR and CDR2 is SFDVKD. After removal of 4 bases from V and 4 bases from J, the junction contained 15 bases not matched to a gene. The CDR3 loop spans 18 amino acids. CDR3: CATSDQADRVNWNQPQHF. The CDR3 nucleotides read TGTGCCACCAGTGACCAAGCCGACAGGGTAAATTGGAATCAGCCCCAGCATTTT.

The CDR3 nucleotides are TGTGCCAGCAGACACACAGGGGGCGGTGGCTACACCTTC. This codes for CASRHTGGGGYTF. J is TRBJ1-2 and V is TRBV3-1 (or the pseudogene TRBV3-2); 9 bases are a match to TRBD1. The CDR3 has 13 residues. CDR1 LGHDT and CDR2 YNNKEL come from the germline V gene (reference sequence). The trim removed 6 bases at V and 7 bases at J, leaving 6 bases unmatched.

The gene calls are TRBV2 and TRBJ1-4; 7 bases fit TRBD1. CDR3 size: 14 residues. V lost 4 bases, J lost 5 bases, and 4 bases stayed unmatched. In germline, CDR1 is SNHLY, CDR2 FYNNEI. CDR3 in amino acids: CASSGGTVNEKLFF. The CDR3 DNA follows: TGTGCCAGCAGTGGCGGGACAGTGAATGAAAAACTGTTTTTT.

J is TRBJ1-1 and V is TRBV20-1; D is uncertain. CDR3 length: 13 amino acids. Germline V gene sequence: CDR1 DFQATT, CDR2 SNEGSKA (reference sequence). Trimming shortened V by 3 bases and J by 6 bases, and 14 bases separated the two germline ends. This chain's CDR3 is CSASRRPTPEAFF. In DNA form, the CDR3 reads TGCAGTGCTAGTCGCAGGCCGACACCTGAAGCTTTCTTT.

V gene TRBV2 combines with J gene TRBJ2-3, with D maybe TRBD1 (6 bases). Germline CDR1 SNHLY, CDR2 FYNNEI. Between the trimmed V and J ends, which lost 6 bases and 0 bases, there was a span of 13 bases. There are 15 residues in the CDR3. CDR3 protein: CASSPGTFSTDTQYF. The CDR3 DNA reads TGTGCCAGCAGCCCTGGGACATTTAGCACAGATACGCAGTATTTT.

CDR3 sequence reads: CASSRGLETQYF. CDR3 sequence (DNA): TGTGCCAGCAGCCGGGGTCTGGAGACCCAGTACTTC. The chain employs TRBV7-2 and TRBJ2-5; tentative D call: TRBD2 (5 bases). Deletions cut 5 bases from V and 5 bases from J, with 9 bases between. The CDR3 spans 12 residues. CDR1 and CDR2 from the germline V gene are SGHTA and FQGNSA. The complete variable domain, with remaining parts taken from reference TRBV7-2 and TRBJ2-5, reads GAGVSQSPSNKVTEKGKDVELRCDPISGHTALYWYRQSLGQGLEFLIYFQGNSAPDKSGLPSDRFSAERTGGSVSTLTIQRTQQEDSAVYLCASSRGLETQYFGPGTRLLVL.

The genes are TRBV3-1 (or the pseudogene TRBV3-2) and TRBJ1-2; D might be TRBD1 (6 bases). The germline CDR1 and CDR2 sequences are LGHDT and YNNKEL (reference sequence). The V and J ends lost 1 base and 4 bases respectively, with 19 bases between them. This CDR3 contains 17 residues. The CDR3 region has the DNA TGTGCCAGCAGCCAAGCCGACGGGGGGGCGCGGAGCTATGGCTACACCTTC. This gives the protein CASSQADGGARSYGYTF.